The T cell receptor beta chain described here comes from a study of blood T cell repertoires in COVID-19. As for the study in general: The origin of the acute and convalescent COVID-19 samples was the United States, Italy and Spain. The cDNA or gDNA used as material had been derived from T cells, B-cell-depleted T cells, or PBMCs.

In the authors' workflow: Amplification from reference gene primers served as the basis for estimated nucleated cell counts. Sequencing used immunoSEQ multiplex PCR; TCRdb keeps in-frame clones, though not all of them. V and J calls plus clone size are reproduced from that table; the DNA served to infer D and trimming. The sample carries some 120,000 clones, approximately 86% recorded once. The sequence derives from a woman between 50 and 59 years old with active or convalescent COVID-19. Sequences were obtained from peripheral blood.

CDR3 bases: TGTGCCAGCAGCCAATCAGGGGGCCGGGCAGATACGCAGTATTTT. As protein: CASSQSGGRADTQYF. The chain carries TRBV4-2 and TRBJ2-3; TRBD1 matches 8 bases. From germline, CDR1 is LGHNA and CDR2 YNFKEQ. V trimming: 2 bases; J trimming: 4 bases; junction bases outside the gene matches: 5. This CDR3 spans 15 amino acids.